What follows describes a single T cell receptor (beta chain). The antigen is not known. One end of the junction varies from germline; a read error may be responsible. In the PCR, 60 Vbeta and 13 Jbeta primers were used. The table came from immunoSEQ multiplex PCR; TCRdb's copy has only in-frame clones and leaves some out. The table includes about 190,000 clones, roughly 80% detected once. The entry originates in a study of cytomegalovirus exposure and HLA in healthy donors. Points from the study as a whole: Later on, an analysis tied 15,000 to 20,000 TCR beta sequences to HLA alleles at 0.05 false discovery rate. When a later analysis compared HLA-associated TCR beta chains with equally common others, the HLA-associated chains turned out to be more clonally expanded and to have lower generation probabilities.

CDR3 length: 13 residues. Germline lookup yields CDR1 SEHNR and CDR2 FQNEAQ (reference sequence). Sequencing input: PBMCs. V usage is TRBV7-9 and J usage is TRBJ2-7; D is possibly TRBD1 (6 bases). This clonotype was obtained from a woman under 30 in good health and CMV-seronegative. The CDR3 coding sequence is TGTTCCAGCAGCTTAGCACAGGGCGGCGAGCAGTACTTC. Amino acid sequence: CSSSLAQGGEQYF.